What follows is one T cell receptor (beta chain) and its context. These data originate in a study of shared clonotypes between healthy human individuals. This table comes from immunoSEQ multiplex PCR, and its TCRdb copy is limited to in-frame clones, with some not included. Of some 2,000,000 clones listed, roughly 95% are singletons. The sequence was obtained from a man younger than 35 in good health. The sample consisted of naive CD4+ T cells sorted from blood. The sample's subset: CD45RA+ positively selected.

The CDR3 sequence is CASSALAGTSTDTQYF. The CDR3 nucleotides are TGTGCCAGCAGCGCGTTAGCGGGGACTAGCACAGATACGCAGTATTTT. V and J are TRBV7-2 and TRBJ2-3, with 8 nucleotides matching TRBD2. The V and J ends lost 5 bases and 0 bases, in that order; junction bases with no gene match: 7. The CDR3 extends over 16 amino acids. In germline, CDR1 is SGHTA, CDR2 FQGNSA.